These T cell receptor beta chains were read from a single sample in a study of TIL therapy for anti-PD-1-resistant metastatic lung cancer. Method: immunoSEQ multiplex PCR; TCRdb's copy keeps in-frame clones and lacks some. There are about 44,000 clones in the sample; 65% to 80% occur only once, and over 13% lies in the top ten. This specimen was blood, taken at baseline. These receptors all come from a man between 70 and 80 years old with non-small cell lung cancer. The CDR3 runs from the conserved cysteine through the conserved F or W. Size is stated for part of the rows, as once, few or many counts, or as a class when the clone is expanded.

NA TRBV4-2 CASSQVTSGRSTGELFF
NA TRBV5-1 CASSSGTSNYGYTF
NA TRBV7-7 CASSPRAGTDTQYF
NA TRBV2 CASSRQGSMNTEAFF
NA TRBV6-5 CASRGTIQYNEQFF
few TRBV6-6 CASSYTSAGVVYEQYF
NA TRBV29-1 CSVLRQGRKNTEAFF
once TRBV7-2 CASSRTGGANYGYTF
NA TRBV6-6 CASSRIEGQSFSPLHF
NA TRBV5-8 CASSWGQINEKLFF
once TRBV14 CASKRGLTNEQFF
many TRBV6-1 CASSDSGRFAGELFF
NA TRBV21-1 CASSLPESWGAQPQHF
NA TRBV5-1 CASSPIQDPKETQYF
NA TRBV7-9 CASSSDRVHTDTQYF
NA TRBV15 CATSGGGRKQETQYF
NA TRBV5-6 CASSLRLAGGKYNEQFF
NA TRBV27 CASSLILLAGTGELFF
NA TRBV15 CATSTSLARGSWADTQYF
NA TRBV28 CASSSGGQGDGYTF
NA TRBV19 CAAYEGDYGYTF
NA TRBV7-6 CASSLQLAGATDTQYF
once TRBV4-3 CASSQDFGAGTYEQYF
NA TRBV16 CASSQSGVYPYEQYF
NA TRBV7-2 CASSLPGGGINTEAFF
NA TRBV11-2 CASSLVGFTDTQYF
NA TRBV10-3 CATQRTGNQPQHF
NA TRBV11-3 CASSFNGQGNEQYF
NA TRBV28 CASSLLGNQPQHF
NA TRBV5-1 CASSPGQGAGYGYTF
NA TRBV28 CASSEAGGPDTGELFF
NA TRBV6-1 CASSRDRGSFF
once TRBV9 CASSVQGKLSETQYF
NA TRBV11-2 CASSLFPGTYNEQFF
NA TRBV5-4 CASSSLAKNIQYF
NA TRBV11-2 CASSLARTGGMNTQYF
NA TRBV27 CATADWGQKTNEKLFF
once TRBV7-3 CASSLGASSYNEQFF
once TRBV7-9 CASSQRAGHYEQYF
NA TRBV7-3 CASSLTGDPSNYGYTF
NA TRBV7-3 CASKFRLAGPYEQYF
once TRBV7-3 CASSLQAGPYEQYF
few TRBV27 CASSLGGNTEAFF
NA TRBV19 CASSIGTANEQFF
NA TRBV6-5 CATSRWGDSPLHF